A selection of T cell receptor beta chains follows, all from one sample in a study of blood T cell repertoires in COVID-19. Generated by immunoSEQ multiplex PCR, the TCRdb table keeps only in-frame clones and is missing some. The table includes around 57,000 clones, more than 75% detected once. Sample: peripheral blood. These receptors were collected from a man aged 45-60 years with active COVID-19. The CDR3 runs from the conserved cysteine through the conserved F or W. A D gene is named only where the DNA matches it firmly. Clone size, where shown, is once, few, many, or a class for clones that have expanded.

d_gene: TRBD1
abundance: -
v_gene: TRBV3-1/TRBV3-2
j_gene: TRBJ2-3
CDR3nt: TGTGCCAGCAGCCAAGGGCGGACAGGTCTTACAGATACGCAGTATTTT
CDR3aa: CASSQGRTGLTDTQYF

d_gene: TRBD1
abundance: -
v_gene: TRBV28
j_gene: TRBJ2-4
CDR3nt: TGTGCCAGCAGTCGACAGGGGGCGCGGGCCAAAAACATTCAGTACTTC
CDR3aa: CASSRQGARAKNIQYF

d_gene: -
abundance: -
v_gene: TRBV2
j_gene: TRBJ1-5
CDR3nt: TGTGCCGGCAGTGTACTTCAGGGCAATCAGCCCCAGCATTTT
CDR3aa: CAGSVLQGNQPQHF

d_gene: -
abundance: -
v_gene: TRBV7-2
j_gene: TRBJ1-2
CDR3nt: TGTGCCAGCAGCTTCAGGGGAGGGAGGACCCAAGCGGGGGGCTACACCTTC
CDR3aa: CASSFRGGRTQAGGYTF

d_gene: TRBD2
abundance: -
v_gene: TRBV28
j_gene: TRBJ2-7
CDR3nt: TGTGCCAGCAGTGAGACTAGCGGGGGGGCCTACGAGCAGTACTTC
CDR3aa: CASSETSGGAYEQYF

d_gene: TRBD1
abundance: -
v_gene: TRBV9
j_gene: TRBJ2-5
CDR3nt: TGTGCCAGCAGCCAGGGGACAGCCCACTACCAAGAGACCCAGTACTTC
CDR3aa: CASSQGTAHYQETQYF

d_gene: -
abundance: -
v_gene: TRBV11-3
j_gene: TRBJ1-1
CDR3nt: TGTGCCAGCAGCCAAGACAGGACGAACACTGAAGCTTTCTTT
CDR3aa: CASSQDRTNTEAFF

d_gene: -
abundance: -
v_gene: TRBV7-9
j_gene: TRBJ1-1
CDR3nt: TGTGCCAGCAGCGCACAGAGCCAAGGCACTGAAGCTTTCTTT
CDR3aa: CASSAQSQGTEAFF

d_gene: TRBD1
abundance: few
v_gene: TRBV6-5
j_gene: TRBJ1-2
CDR3nt: TGTGCCAGCAGGGACCGGGACAGGACTAACTATGGCTACACCTTC
CDR3aa: CASRDRDRTNYGYTF

d_gene: TRBD2
abundance: -
v_gene: TRBV11-2
j_gene: TRBJ2-1
CDR3nt: TGTGCCAGCAGCTTAGGTGGCGGGAGCGATGAGCAGTTCTTC
CDR3aa: CASSLGGGSDEQFF

d_gene: TRBD1
abundance: -
v_gene: TRBV27
j_gene: TRBJ1-2
CDR3nt: TGTGCCAGCAGTTTATACAGGGGAGCCAACTATGGCTACACCTTC
CDR3aa: CASSLYRGANYGYTF

d_gene: TRBD2
abundance: once
v_gene: TRBV29-1
j_gene: TRBJ2-2
CDR3nt: TGCAGCGTCCAGCGGGGGACTCTCACCGGGGAGCTGTTTTTT
CDR3aa: CSVQRGTLTGELFF

d_gene: -
abundance: -
v_gene: TRBV6-5
j_gene: TRBJ1-1
CDR3nt: TGTGCCAGCAGGAAACAGGGCATGAACACTGAAGCTTTCTTT
CDR3aa: CASRKQGMNTEAFF

d_gene: TRBD1
abundance: -
v_gene: TRBV11-2
j_gene: TRBJ2-5
CDR3nt: TGTGCCAGCACCCCCCCGGGACAGGGGAGCGAGACCCAGTACTTC
CDR3aa: CASTPPGQGSETQYF

d_gene: TRBD2
abundance: -
v_gene: TRBV29-1
j_gene: TRBJ2-1
CDR3nt: TGCAGCGGGACGAGACCGGAGCGGGGTGAGCAGTTCTTC
CDR3aa: CSGTRPERGEQFF

d_gene: -
abundance: -
v_gene: TRBV5-6
j_gene: TRBJ2-3
CDR3nt: TGTGCCAGCAGCTTGGGTGCGGGGGCCTCTTTTGGCACAGATACGCAGTATTTT
CDR3aa: CASSLGAGASFGTDTQYF

d_gene: -
abundance: -
v_gene: TRBV9
j_gene: TRBJ1-1
CDR3nt: TGTGCCAGCAGCCCCCCCGTGGCGAACACTGAAGCTTTCTTT
CDR3aa: CASSPPVANTEAFF

d_gene: -
abundance: -
v_gene: TRBV18
j_gene: TRBJ2-7
CDR3nt: TGTGCCAGCTCACCAAGTTGGGGGGGCGTAGGAAACGAGCAGTACTTC
CDR3aa: CASSPSWGGVGNEQYF

d_gene: TRBD2
abundance: -
v_gene: TRBV18
j_gene: TRBJ2-7
CDR3nt: TGTGCCAGCTCACCCTTTTCGGGTACTAGCGGGAGATCCGAGCAGTACTTC
CDR3aa: CASSPFSGTSGRSEQYF

d_gene: TRBD1
abundance: -
v_gene: TRBV11-2
j_gene: TRBJ1-2
CDR3nt: TGTGCCAGCAACCGGCCCCGGGACAGGGGGCTCGGCTACACCTTC
CDR3aa: CASNRPRDRGLGYTF

d_gene: TRBD1
abundance: few
v_gene: TRBV6-2/TRBV6-3
j_gene: TRBJ1-5
CDR3nt: TGTGCCAGCAGCCCCCGGACGGGACAGGGGGAACGTGTAGGCAATCAGCCCCAGCATTTT
CDR3aa: CASSPRTGQGERVGNQPQHF

d_gene: TRBD1
abundance: -
v_gene: TRBV23-1
j_gene: TRBJ1-2
CDR3nt: TGCGCCAGCAGTCAACAACCCCCAGGGACAGGGGGAAATGGCTACACCTTC
CDR3aa: CASSQQPPGTGGNGYTF

d_gene: TRBD2
abundance: -
v_gene: TRBV7-2
j_gene: TRBJ2-7
CDR3nt: TGTGCCAGCAGCTCCATTTACGGGACTAGCGGAGAGACCTACGAGCAGTACTTC
CDR3aa: CASSSIYGTSGETYEQYF

d_gene: -
abundance: once
v_gene: TRBV2
j_gene: TRBJ1-1
CDR3nt: TGTGCCAGCAGTTCCCAGGGGTTGAACACTGAAGCTTTCTTT
CDR3aa: CASSSQGLNTEAFF

d_gene: TRBD2
abundance: few
v_gene: TRBV3-1/TRBV3-2
j_gene: TRBJ2-1
CDR3nt: TGTGCCAGCAGCGAAGATCGGACTAGCGGGAGCTCCTACAATGAGCAGTTCTTC
CDR3aa: CASSEDRTSGSSYNEQFF

d_gene: -
abundance: -
v_gene: TRBV11-1
j_gene: TRBJ2-7
CDR3nt: TGTGCCAGCAGCGTAAATGTGGGAGCCTACGAGCAGTACTTC
CDR3aa: CASSVNVGAYEQYF

d_gene: TRBD1
abundance: -
v_gene: TRBV10-3
j_gene: TRBJ1-6
CDR3nt: TGTGCCATCAGTGAACAGGGGGGTAATTCACCCCTCCACTTT
CDR3aa: CAISEQGGNSPLHF

d_gene: -
abundance: -
v_gene: TRBV7-2
j_gene: TRBJ2-1
CDR3nt: TGTGCCAGCAGCTTTGGGGGCGGGTCCTACAATGAGCAGTTCTTC
CDR3aa: CASSFGGGSYNEQFF

d_gene: -
abundance: -
v_gene: TRBV5-4
j_gene: TRBJ1-6
CDR3nt: TGTGCCAGCAGTTTTCAGACAGCGGGACGAGGTAATTCACCCCTCCACTTT
CDR3aa: CASSFQTAGRGNSPLHF

d_gene: -
abundance: -
v_gene: TRBV24-1
j_gene: TRBJ2-3
CDR3nt: TGTGCCACCAGTGCCGGGACAATAAGGGGGGATACGCAGTATTTT
CDR3aa: CATSAGTIRGDTQYF

d_gene: -
abundance: -
v_gene: TRBV12-3/TRBV12-4
j_gene: TRBJ1-1
CDR3nt: TGTGCCAGCAGTTTAACAGGTAGGACTGAAGCTTTCTTT
CDR3aa: CASSLTGRTEAFF

d_gene: TRBD2
abundance: -
v_gene: TRBV5-1
j_gene: TRBJ2-5
CDR3nt: TGCGCCAGCAGCCCGGGGGGGCGCACACAAGAGACCCAGTACTTC
CDR3aa: CASSPGGRTQETQYF

d_gene: -
abundance: once
v_gene: TRBV19
j_gene: TRBJ1-1
CDR3nt: TGTGCCAGTAGTATAGCTCGGACAGCCACTGAAGCTTTCTTT
CDR3aa: CASSIARTATEAFF

d_gene: TRBD1
abundance: -
v_gene: TRBV7-2
j_gene: TRBJ1-5
CDR3nt: TGTGCCAGCAGCCGGAGGGGGCGCGGCAATCAGCCCCAGCATTTT
CDR3aa: CASSRRGRGNQPQHF

d_gene: -
abundance: -
v_gene: TRBV4-1
j_gene: TRBJ2-3
CDR3nt: TGCGCCAGCAGCCAAGAGGTCTCGGCGCGGGGAGATACGCAGTATTTT
CDR3aa: CASSQEVSARGDTQYF

d_gene: -
abundance: -
v_gene: TRBV3-1/TRBV3-2
j_gene: TRBJ1-1
CDR3nt: TGTGCCAGCAAGCTGGGAGGTTACACAGGCACTGAAGCTTTCTTT
CDR3aa: CASKLGGYTGTEAFF

d_gene: -
abundance: -
v_gene: TRBV28
j_gene: TRBJ1-2
CDR3nt: TGTGCCAGCAGTTTCGCACAGCCGCACGGCTACACCTTC
CDR3aa: CASSFAQPHGYTF

d_gene: TRBD1
abundance: -
v_gene: TRBV7-2
j_gene: TRBJ1-1
CDR3nt: TGTGCCAGCAGCTTAGATGGGACAGGGGTCACTGAAGCTTTCTTT
CDR3aa: CASSLDGTGVTEAFF

d_gene: TRBD2
abundance: -
v_gene: TRBV19
j_gene: TRBJ2-3
CDR3nt: TGTGCCAGTACCGGGACTAGCGGGACCACAGATACGCAGTATTTT
CDR3aa: CASTGTSGTTDTQYF

d_gene: -
abundance: -
v_gene: TRBV5-1
j_gene: TRBJ1-2
CDR3nt: TGCGCCAGCAGCTTGGAAGGGGTCGCTAACTATGGCTACACCTTC
CDR3aa: CASSLEGVANYGYTF

d_gene: TRBD2
abundance: -
v_gene: TRBV7-2
j_gene: TRBJ2-1
CDR3nt: TGTGCCAGCAGCTCGGGACTAGCGGGGGGCCCGAATGAGCAGTTCTTC
CDR3aa: CASSSGLAGGPNEQFF

d_gene: -
abundance: -
v_gene: TRBV2
j_gene: TRBJ1-1
CDR3nt: TGTGCCAGCAGTGAGCGTGAGCACACTGAAGCTTTCTTT
CDR3aa: CASSEREHTEAFF

d_gene: -
abundance: -
v_gene: TRBV11-2
j_gene: TRBJ2-7
CDR3nt: TGTGCCAGCAGACATAAGCGGGTGAAATCCTACGAGCAGTACTTC
CDR3aa: CASRHKRVKSYEQYF

d_gene: TRBD2
abundance: -
v_gene: TRBV9
j_gene: TRBJ2-2
CDR3nt: TGTGCCAGCAGCCTCAATAGCGGGGGGAACACCGGGGAGCTGTTTTTT
CDR3aa: CASSLNSGGNTGELFF

d_gene: -
abundance: -
v_gene: TRBV5-5
j_gene: TRBJ2-6
CDR3nt: TGTGCCAGCAGCTTGGTCATCCAGGGATCTGGGGCCAACGTCCTGACTTTC
CDR3aa: CASSLVIQGSGANVLTF

d_gene: -
abundance: -
v_gene: TRBV4-1
j_gene: TRBJ2-1
CDR3nt: TGCGCCAGCAGCCAAGCTGCGACTCAATTCAATGAGCAGTTCTTC
CDR3aa: CASSQAATQFNEQFF

d_gene: -
abundance: -
v_gene: TRBV7-6
j_gene: TRBJ1-1
CDR3nt: TGTGCCAGCAGCTTAGTGTCAGGGGCATTGAACACTGAAGCTTTCTTT
CDR3aa: CASSLVSGALNTEAFF

d_gene: -
abundance: -
v_gene: TRBV6-2/TRBV6-3
j_gene: TRBJ1-5
CDR3nt: TGTGCCAGCAGTTACTCGGGTACGGGGAGCAATCAGCCCCAGCATTTT
CDR3aa: CASSYSGTGSNQPQHF

d_gene: TRBD1
abundance: -
v_gene: TRBV4-3
j_gene: TRBJ1-2
CDR3nt: TGCGCCAGCAGCCAAGAGGGGGGGACAGGTATTTATGGCTACACCTTC
CDR3aa: CASSQEGGTGIYGYTF

d_gene: -
abundance: few
v_gene: TRBV28
j_gene: TRBJ1-1
CDR3nt: TGTGCCAGCAGTTTAGGGGGCCTGGCCACTGAAGCTTTCTTT
CDR3aa: CASSLGGLATEAFF

d_gene: TRBD2
abundance: -
v_gene: TRBV4-3
j_gene: TRBJ2-1
CDR3nt: TGCGCCAGCAGCCAAGAAAATCTACTAGCGGGTTCCTACAATGAGCAGTTCTTC
CDR3aa: CASSQENLLAGSYNEQFF

d_gene: -
abundance: -
v_gene: TRBV7-9
j_gene: TRBJ1-6
CDR3nt: TGTGCCAGCAGCTTCCCGGGGAATTCACCCCTCCACTTT
CDR3aa: CASSFPGNSPLHF

d_gene: -
abundance: once
v_gene: TRBV5-6
j_gene: TRBJ2-7
CDR3nt: TGTGCCAGCAGCTTTAGGAGGGGGCTCGACTACGAGCAGTACTTC
CDR3aa: CASSFRRGLDYEQYF

d_gene: TRBD1
abundance: -
v_gene: TRBV2
j_gene: TRBJ1-6
CDR3nt: TGTGCCAGCAGCCATGACAGGGGGCGTAGTAATTCACCCCTCCACTTT
CDR3aa: CASSHDRGRSNSPLHF

d_gene: TRBD2
abundance: -
v_gene: TRBV5-4
j_gene: TRBJ2-5
CDR3nt: TGTGCCAGCACCCAGGGACTAGCGGGGGTATACGAGACCCAGTACTTC
CDR3aa: CASTQGLAGVYETQYF

d_gene: TRBD2
abundance: once
v_gene: TRBV27
j_gene: TRBJ2-1
CDR3nt: TGTGCCAGCAGTCGCAGCGGGGGCGGATACAATGAGCAGTTCTTC
CDR3aa: CASSRSGGGYNEQFF